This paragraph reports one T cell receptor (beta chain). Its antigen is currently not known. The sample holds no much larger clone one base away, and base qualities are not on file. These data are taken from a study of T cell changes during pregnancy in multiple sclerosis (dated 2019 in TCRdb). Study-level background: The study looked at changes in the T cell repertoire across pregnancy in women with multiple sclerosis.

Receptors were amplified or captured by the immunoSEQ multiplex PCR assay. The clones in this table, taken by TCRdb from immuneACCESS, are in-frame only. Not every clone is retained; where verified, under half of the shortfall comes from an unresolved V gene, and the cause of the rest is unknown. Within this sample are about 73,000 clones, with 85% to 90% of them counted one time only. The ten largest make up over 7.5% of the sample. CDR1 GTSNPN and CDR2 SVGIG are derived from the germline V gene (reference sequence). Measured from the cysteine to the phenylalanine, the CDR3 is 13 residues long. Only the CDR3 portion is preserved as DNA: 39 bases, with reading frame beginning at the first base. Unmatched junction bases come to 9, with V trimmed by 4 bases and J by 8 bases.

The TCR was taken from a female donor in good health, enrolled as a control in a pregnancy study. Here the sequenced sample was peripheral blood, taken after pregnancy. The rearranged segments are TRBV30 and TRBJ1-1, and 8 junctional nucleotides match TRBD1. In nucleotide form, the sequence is TGTGCCTGGACCCGAGGACAGGGATCCGAAGCTTTCTTT. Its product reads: CAWTRGQGSEAFF.